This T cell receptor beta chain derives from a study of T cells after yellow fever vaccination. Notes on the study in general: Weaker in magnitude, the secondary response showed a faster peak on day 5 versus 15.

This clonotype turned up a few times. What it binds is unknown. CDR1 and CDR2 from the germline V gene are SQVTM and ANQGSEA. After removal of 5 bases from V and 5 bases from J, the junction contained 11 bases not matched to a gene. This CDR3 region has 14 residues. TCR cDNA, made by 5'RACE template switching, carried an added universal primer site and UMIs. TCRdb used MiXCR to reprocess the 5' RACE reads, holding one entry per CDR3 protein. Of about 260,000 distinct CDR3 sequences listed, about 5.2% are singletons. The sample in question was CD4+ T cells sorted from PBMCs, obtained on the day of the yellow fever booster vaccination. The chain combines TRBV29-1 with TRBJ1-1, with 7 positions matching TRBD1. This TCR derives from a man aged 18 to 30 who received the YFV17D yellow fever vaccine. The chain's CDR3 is CSVMRDSGETEAFF. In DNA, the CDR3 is TGCAGCGTTATGAGGGACAGTGGGGAGACTGAAGCTTTCTTT.